This TCR beta chain is from a study of early T cells in non-severe SARS-CoV-2 infection. Each cDNA molecule carried a unique molecular identifier. TCRdb re-called the 5' RACE reads with MiXCR, one entry per CDR3 protein. The data show about 71,000 distinct CDR3 sequences, with around 11% seen just once and around 2.9% held by the top ten. The CDR3 runs to 15 residues. Germline lookup yields CDR1 SEHNR and CDR2 FQNEAQ (reference sequence). Trimming pared 0 bases from V and 2 bases from J, leaving 10 bases between. Study-level points and caveats: Missing private and CD4 specificities, VDJdb matching favored anti-spike CD8 responses.

The sample holds a few counts of this clonotype. Its specificity is unknown. Sequences were derived from whole blood, sampled at baseline. The chain couples TRBV7-9 to TRBJ1-2; a weak D match, TRBD1 (6 bases). The receptor's source is an adult who was a healthcare worker with PCR-confirmed SARS-CoV-2 infection or an uninfected control (not recorded which). CDR3 bases: TGTGCCAGCAGCTTAGCGGGGGGGCGCAACTATGGCTACACCTTC. This codes for CASSLAGGRNYGYTF. The full variable domain, completed using reference TRBV7-9 and TRBJ1-2, is DTGVSQNPRHKITKRGQNVTFRCDPISEHNRLYWYRQTLGQGPEFLTYFQNEAQLEKSRLLSDRFSAERPKGSFSTLEIQRTEQGDSAMYLCASSLAGGRNYGYTFGSGTRLTVV.